The rows below give T cell receptor beta chains drawn from one sample of a study of blood T cells in healthy people across ages. TCRdb called the 5' RACE reads again in MiXCR, with one record for every CDR3 protein. The repertoire includes more than 650,000 distinct CDR3 sequences, roughly 53% of them detected once, and 40% to 50% sits in the top ten. Sequenced input: blood. These TCRs come from an elderly man in good health. CDR3s include the opening cysteine and the closing phenylalanine or tryptophan. The D gene is left open where the match is weak. The size field is filled for only some rows; it gives once, few, many or a size class.

>-|TRBV3-1|-|TRBJ2-3
TGTGCCAGCAGCCAAGATTACGGGAGATCTAGCACAGATACGCAGTATTTT
CASSQDYGRSSTDTQYF
>-|TRBV18|-|TRBJ1-2
TGTGCCAGCTCGCTCGAACTTTATGGCTACACCTTC
CASSLELYGYTF
>-|TRBV4-2|few|TRBJ1-1
TGTGCCAGCAGCCAAGATGGCAGGGACACTGAAGCTTTCTTT
CASSQDGRDTEAFF
>-|TRBV29-1|few|TRBJ1-6
TGCAGCGTTGAGGAAGGGAGTAATTCACCCCTCCACTTT
CSVEEGSNSPLHF
>TRBD2|TRBV5-1|-|TRBJ2-1
TGCGCCAGCAGGGCTAGGGAGGGGCGGTCGGATGAGCAGTTCTTC
CASRAREGRSDEQFF
>-|TRBV3-1|-|TRBJ1-2
TGTGCCAGCAGCCAAGAAGGGGCAGGGTGGAACTATGGCTACACCTTC
CASSQEGAGWNYGYTF
>-|TRBV29-1|-|TRBJ2-1
TGCAGCGTTGAATTTCCAGGAATTTTTCGGGACAATGAGCAGTTCTTC
CSVEFPGIFRDNEQFF
>-|TRBV18|-|TRBJ2-7
TGTGCCAGCTCACCACCGCCGGACAGTCCCTACGAGCAGTACTTC
CASSPPPDSPYEQYF
>-|TRBV10-3|few|TRBJ2-1
TGTGCCATCAGTGCCCTGGCGGGATACAATGAGCAGTTCTTC
CAISALAGYNEQFF
>TRBD2|TRBV4-1|few|TRBJ2-7
TGCGCCAGCAGCCAAGAAGGACTAGCGGGGCGCTTGGGCGAGCAGTACTTC
CASSQEGLAGRLGEQYF
>TRBD1|TRBV6-5|-|TRBJ1-2
TGTGCCAGCAGGGGAACAGGGGAAGGCTACACCTTC
CASRGTGEGYTF
>-|TRBV2|-|TRBJ2-3
TGTGCCAGCACGCCCAATCTGAGGCCTCAAGTCCACAGATACGCGTATTTT
CASTPNLRPQVHRYAYF
>TRBD1|TRBV11-2|-|TRBJ2-7
TGTGCCAGCAGCTTAGTGGGGGACAGTTACTTTTACGAGCAGTACTTC
CASSLVGDSYFYEQYF
>-|TRBV6-2/TRBV6-3|-|TRBJ1-4
TGTGCCAGCAGCCCGGGGCAGACCAAGGCTGAAAAACTGTTTTTT
CASSPGQTKAEKLFF
>-|TRBV12-3/TRBV12-4|-|TRBJ1-5
TGTGCCAGCAGTTCCGGACTGAGCAATCAGCCCCAGCATTTT
CASSSGLSNQPQHF
>-|TRBV12-3/TRBV12-4|-|TRBJ2-1
TGTGCCACCACCTCCTACAATGAGCAGTTCTTC
CATTSYNEQFF
>TRBD2|TRBV18|-|TRBJ2-1
TGTGCCAGCTCACTCCCGGGACTAGCGGGAGAGAATGAGCAGTTCTTC
CASSLPGLAGENEQFF
>-|TRBV15|few|TRBJ2-3
TGTGCCACCAGAGATAGCGGCCGATACGCGTATTTT
CATRDSGRYAYF
>-|TRBV27|-|TRBJ2-7
TGTGCCAGCAGTTCATATGAGAGCTCCTACAATGAGCAGTACTTC
CASSSYESSYNEQYF
>TRBD2|TRBV20-1|few|TRBJ2-1
TGCAGTGCCACCCATAGCGGGAGGGGGAGCAATGAGCAGTTCTTC
CSATHSGRGSNEQFF
>-|TRBV14|few|TRBJ2-7
TGTGCCAGCAGCCAGACCTCAGGAGGCGAGCAGTACTTC
CASSQTSGGEQYF
>-|TRBV6-5|-|TRBJ2-1
TGTGCCAGCAGTTCCCCCTCGGGGGCGGGAGACAATGAGCAGTTCTTC
CASSSPSGAGDNEQFF
>-|TRBV29-1|-|TRBJ1-1
TGCAGCGTGGAACCGGGGGCTGGGAACACTGAAGCTTTCTTT
CSVEPGAGNTEAFF
>-|TRBV11-2|-|TRBJ2-7
TGTGCCAGCAGCTTATTTACTAGCAGGCTTATTTCCCTCGAGCAGTACTTC
CASSLFTSRLISLEQYF